This TCR beta chain came from a study of CXCR3-negative and CXCR3-positive naive CD8 T cells. Study-level results: TRBV-TRBJ usage was similar across naive CXCR3 subsets but distinct in memory cells.

For this clonotype: Its antigen remains unknown.

This CDR3 comprises 11 residues. The germline V gene has CDR1 SNHLY and CDR2 FYNNEI. UMI-labeled TRB cDNA libraries were prepared by 5' RACE. TCRdb reprocessed the 5' RACE reads, keeping one entry per CDR3 protein, no DNA. With 70,000 to 100,000 distinct CDR3 sequences in the sample, the ten largest clones hold around 0.99%. The chain uses TRBV2 and TRBJ2-3. The sequence derives from a human donor in good health. Some clones in this sample may be carry-over from other donors' samples. The sequencing sample was made of naive CXCR3- CD8+ T cells from blood. Subset reported: CD45RO-CCR7+CD27+CD95- naive CD8+ T cells lacking CXCR3 (TNR3-). This CDR3 reads CASRWTDTQYF.